This TCR beta chain was retrieved from a study of T-cell reconstitution after alpha-beta-depleted transplantation in children. As for this clonotype: No antigen is known for it.

Library preparation (for TCRbeta) was performed with unique molecular identifiers. In TCRdb, the PCR reads were re-called with MiXCR into one record per CDR3 protein. The sample records 610,000 or so distinct CDR3 sequences, around 27% being singletons. Trimming removed 0 bases from V and 4 bases from J, with 9 bases in between. The CDR3 runs 14 residues. CDR1 is SGHVS, CDR2 FNYEAQ, per germline. Study-level findings and limits: Reportedly, only several hundred clones from non-depleted graft cells drove alpha-beta T-cell counts at about two months.

The J gene is TRBJ1-1, the V gene TRBV7-6; a possible D gene is TRBD1 (6 bases). The receptor's source is a boy less than two years old with Wiskott-Aldrich syndrome, due to receive a stem cell transplant. This sample comprised PBMCs, obtained before TCRalphabeta/CD19-depleted stem cell transplant. The chain's CDR3 is CASSLATGTTEAFF. Here the CDR3 DNA reads TGTGCCAGCAGCTTAGCAACAGGGACCACTGAAGCTTTCTTT.